This T cell receptor beta chain was found in a study of control samples from healthy donors and cancer patients. Produced via immunoSEQ multiplex PCR; TCRdb's table is partial and in-frame only. In the table there are approximately 150,000 clones, about 89% of which are singletons. The CDR3 sequence is 15 residues long. Germline V gene lookup returns CDR1 LGHNA and CDR2 YSLEER. Germline trimming cut 10 bases from V and 2 bases from J; bases unmatched to any gene: 12. Sequences were obtained from blood. The genes are TRBV4-3 and TRBJ2-7, with 9 bases lining up with TRBD1. The TCR was taken from a man aged 25-45 years in good health. The CDR3 loop reads CATLPYRGPPYEQYF. The CDR3 nucleotides are TGCGCCACGCTTCCATACAGGGGGCCCCCCTACGAGCAGTACTTC.